This T cell receptor beta chain was sequenced in a study of cytomegalovirus exposure and HLA in healthy donors (dated 2017 in TCRdb). Context from the whole study: According to an earlier analysis of several hundred of the donors, about 180 million T cells yielded some 120 million unique TCR beta sequences and approximately 280 Gb of sequence data. Donor age, sex, ethnicity and CMV serostatus were compiled alongside the repertoire data. A later genetic analysis took genome-wide SNP genotypes for about 55% of the roughly 670 donors and used that subset as a discovery cohort. Both class I and class II loci were covered by HLA typing, at four-digit resolution. The study profiled the T cell repertoires of approximately 700 subjects by immunosequencing and related them to cytomegalovirus serostatus. In the later analysis, no new phenotypic data were used to find candidate immune exposures; instead, reliance was placed on TCR beta sequences and their occurrence across donors. The number of typed donors differed by locus: roughly 629-640 for A, B, C, DRB1 and DQB1; some 540 for DQA1; 606 for DPA1; and approximately 450 for DPB1. Because of strong linkage in the cohort, roughly five DR-DQ haplotypes were treated as single units for association and clustering. All discovery cohort repertoires had been generated on a single sequencing platform. An earlier analysis of 587 of the donors used high-throughput TCR beta sequencing to judge whether each TCR beta V gene segment behaved as functional or pseudogenic. A later analysis re-examined previously published TCR beta repertoires from just over 650 donors and added high-resolution HLA genotyping to investigate patterns of TCR occurrence. High-throughput TCR immunosequencing, statistical association of individual TCRs with disease status, and machine learning were combined to predict cytomegalovirus infection status. The study aimed to test whether cataloging public T cell receptors could reveal signatures of past pathogen exposure. Of the roughly 420 genotyped donors, 81% were placed in the genetic ancestry cluster associated with self-reported Caucasian donors. Around 330 gigabases of sequencing data and around 90 million unique TCR sequences made up an early release that covered approximately 620 HLA-typed donors. A separate validation cohort of over a hundred different subjects was used in addition to the roughly 720-subject first cohort. Among 350 to 400 genotyped donors of the cohort, an average of approximately 240,000 unique TCR beta nucleotide sequences were sequenced per donor, about a sixth of them non-productive. Overall study outcomes, separate from this receptor: It was suggested by the authors that the approach could potentially be generalized to other disease states and immunological phenotypes. Presence/absence analyses assumed roughly uniform sequencing depth across donors, an assumption that may not hold. Because counts were too low, seventeen rarely observed V segments, including chromosome 9 orphons, were excluded from the earlier analysis of under 650 of the donors. Only TCR beta chains were sequenced in this cohort, and the absence of alpha or paired-chain data limited detectable features. An earlier analysis of some 560 of the donors showed that most TCR beta V segments appeared in productive rearrangements either about 90% or about 30% of the time, which broadly matched IMGT annotations. Across donors, most TCR sequences were observed very rarely, whereas some public TCRs were present in many individuals. In a later analysis, the rate of TCR association differed among HLA loci, with DRB1 alleles having the most associated TCRs and HLA-C alleles having the fewest. Because HLA typing was missing for some donors at each locus, association tests included only the typed subset. Correlated functional status among segregating V segments might be attributable to linkage disequilibrium, but an unknown experimental factor could not be ruled out. CMV serostatus was the only immune exposure information available for the cohort. In vitro tests confirmed that a few of the cytomegalovirus-associated TCR beta chains recognize cytomegalovirus antigens. Most CMV-associated TCR beta chains appeared to be HLA-restricted in a later analysis, and the HLA associations seemed to be driven largely by CMV exposure. A group of highly shared sequence variants was considered likely to be a technical artifact of the sequencing pipeline. Compared with the roughly 710-donor mean, donors in an Asian-associated ancestry cluster had fewer N-insertions in productive TCRs, according to a later genetic analysis. In a later analysis, 15,000 to 20,000 TCR beta sequences were associated with specific HLA alleles at a false discovery rate of 0.05. Several of the top co-occurrence clusters appeared to be linked to parvovirus B19, influenza, CMV and Epstein-Barr virus, according to a later analysis. In a later analysis, HLA-associated TCR beta chains showed more clonal expansion and lower generation probabilities than non-associated chains that were equally common. When HLA alleles, especially DR and DQ, strongly co-occurred, attributing TCR associations to individual alleles was difficult. The classifier was reported to diagnose cytomegalovirus status with high specificity and sensitivity in both the original and validation cohorts. A further reported finding was that TCR beta sequences accurately predicted the HLA-A and HLA-B alleles for most subjects in the first cohort. The study listed 150 to 200 TCR beta chains as associated with cytomegalovirus. A later genetic analysis associated a missense DCLRE1C variant with V-gene and J-gene trimming of TCR beta chains, and an independent cohort replicated the association. Some IMGT-functional V segments, including TRBV6-2 and TRBV6-3, could not be distinguished by the 87-base-pair reads and were therefore excluded.

The library was produced with the immunoSEQ multiplex PCR assay. For the multiplex PCR, a mixture combining 60 forward primers for TCR Vbeta segments and 13 reverse primers for TCR Jbeta segments was used. Amplification of the CDR3 region of rearranged TCR beta genes was performed with a multiplex PCR assay on genomic DNA. The Illumina HiSeq System was used to sequence the amplified TCR beta libraries as 87-base-pair reads. In the original analysis: A later analysis counted tens of millions of unique TCR beta chains across the 550 to 700 repertoires, and 9.5 million to 11 million of these chains were shared by at least two donors. Raw reads were error-corrected and collapsed into unique sequences with a nearest-neighbor algorithm that merged closely related sequences to remove PCR and sequencing errors. Alignment of CDR3 sequences to IMGT reference sequences was used to assign V, D and J gene segments. Each retained sequence needed at least a six-nucleotide match to both a V gene segment and a J gene segment. A rearrangement counted as productive if the CDR3 had no stop codons and remained in frame with V and J, and every other rearrangement counted as non-productive. CDR3 was defined according to IMGT convention as the region running from the second conserved V-encoded cysteine to the conserved J-encoded phenylalanine. Sequences without an unambiguous match to a single V gene segment were excluded from the earlier analysis of about 630 of the donors. In an earlier analysis of more than 500 of the donors, a V segment was called functional when productive rearrangements were above 56.7%, and segregating when the standard deviation between donors exceeded 5%. A statistical classification framework was developed to diagnose cytomegalovirus status using the catalog of TCR beta chain sequences. In a later analysis, TCR nucleotide sequences were compared against IMGT/GENE-DB human TR gene sequences so that V and J genes could be assigned. A later analysis assigned CDR3 sequences and most-parsimonious VDJ recombination scenarios with the TCRdist pipeline. In a later analysis, each TCR beta chain was defined by its CDR3 amino acid sequence together with its V-gene family, and reads lacking a unique V-gene family were excluded. A later analysis removed 592 highly shared, low-generation-probability nucleotide sequences to deal with suspected cross-contamination and a sequencing artifact. In a later analysis, a clonal expansion index was calculated for each public chain from normalized within-repertoire ranks of inferred template counts. In a later analysis, generation probabilities were computed with a VDJ recombination model fitted to out-of-frame rearrangements, and the resulting probabilities were checked against IGoR. In a later analysis, hypergeometric tests were used to score TCR-TCR, TCR-HLA and TCR-CMV co-occurrence, with a repertoire-size bias correction applied to TCR pairs. A later analysis estimated false discovery rates by permuting HLA or CMV assignments 20 times. In a later analysis, co-occurring TCRs were grouped using DBSCAN, with TCRdist sequence similarity added in when clustering inside HLA-allele-positive subsets. Repertoires with fewer than 30,000 or more than 120,000 public chains were left out of co-occurrence clustering, as were about 5 repertoires with anomalous nucleotide sharing. Not all clones reach the TCRdb copy of this immuneACCESS table, which keeps in-frame sequences only. Checked studies attribute under half of the gap to unresolved V genes and leave the rest unexplained. The V and J calls and clone size come from that table; D and trimming were worked out from the DNA. A total of under 150,000 clones appear in this sample, around three quarters of them only once. Together, the top ten hold roughly 3.1% of the sample.

Trimming removed 10 bases from V and 1 base from J, leaving 13 bases between the germline ends. The CDR3, cysteine through phenylalanine, is 13 amino acids long. The only DNA kept is the CDR3, 39 bases in frame from the first base. From the germline V gene, CDR1 is SNHLY and CDR2 is FYNNEI. In total, roughly 710 healthy bone marrow donors made up the cohort. Cohort members were all nominally healthy when sampled, although unrecorded immune exposures were likely present. The donor was CMV seronegative and belonged to the group of 380 or so seronegative cohort members. A peripheral blood sample was provided by each donor, and peripheral blood mononuclear cells were used for TCR beta sequencing. Genomic DNA extraction from the blood cell samples was performed with the Qiagen DNeasy Blood Extraction Kit. On this clone: No cognate antigen has been identified for it. No base qualities exist here, and no much larger clone lies one base off it.

The chain joins TRBV2 to TRBJ2-5; TRBD2 could be the D gene, as 6 bases match. This clonotype was obtained from a man aged 25-45 years in good health and CMV-seronegative. The sample consisted of PBMCs. The DNA sequence follows: TGTGCCACCTGTCGGGACTTCCAAGAGACCCAGTACTTC. It is translated as CATCRDFQETQYF.